Listed here is a single T cell receptor beta chain. Its antigen is unknown. Trimming left V 6 bases short and J 0 bases short, with 9 bases between. Per germline, CDR1 SEHNR and CDR2 FQNEAQ (reference sequence). This CDR3 is built from 13 residues. This entry is derived from a study of radiotherapy plus CTLA-4 blockade in lung cancer. About the research overall: Disease control reached less than 40%, with objective responses in around 19%. Study-level results: Early clone dynamics of blood T cells, plus interferon-beta, reportedly predicted response best. Blood-borne expansion of tumor-derived TCR clones followed radiotherapy plus ipilimumab.

The method was immunoSEQ multiplex PCR; TCRdb's version includes in-frame clones alone and lacks a portion of them. The repertoire includes tens of thousands of clones, 77% of them detected once, and over 2% sits in the top ten. This clonotype was sampled from a human donor with non-small cell lung cancer whose response to radiotherapy plus ipilimumab could not be evaluated. This chain connects TRBV7-9 to TRBJ2-7; D gene unclear. The sequencing here drew on peripheral blood, taken from a patient treated with radiotherapy plus ipilimumab. The CDR3 here is CASSGQNSYEQYF. Here the CDR3 DNA reads TGTGCCAGCAGTGGGCAGAACTCCTACGAGCAGTACTTC.